A selection of T cell receptor beta chains follows, all from one sample in a study of regulatory T cells in long-lasting Graves disease. TCRdb used MiXCR to reprocess the multiplex PCR reads, holding one entry per CDR3 protein. The data show under 300,000 distinct CDR3 sequences, 20% seen once. The material sequenced was peripheral blood mononuclear cells (PBMCs), taken at new diagnosis, from a patient treated with antithyroid drugs. These receptors were obtained from a female donor with Graves disease. The CDR3 runs from the conserved cysteine through the conserved F or W.

TRBV20-1 | CSARDPGETTDTQYF
TRBV10-3 | CAIRTGGTGELFF
TRBV4-1 | CASSPTALETQYF
TRBV20-1 | CSASGSGGAGELFF
TRBV7-2 | CASSSQGTRGYTF
TRBV5-1 | CASSFWDSYNEQFF
TRBV12-3/TRBV12-4 | CASSLWGSGKRNEQFF
TRBV4-3 | CASGRETLTDTQYF
TRBV9 | CASSVGHSGTRKGNEQFF
TRBV11-2 | CASSLLGLSYNEQFF
TRBV20-1 | CSARDYLLGDRYGYTF
TRBV4-2 | CASSQDVGGYTF
TRBV29-1 | CSAVSQWTEAFF
TRBV18 | CASSPNDYEQYF
TRBV6-1 | CASNRETLNGKLFF
TRBV25-1 | CASSEYKEGIAYEQYF
TRBV7-9 | CASSGRGGRDGYTF
TRBV6-1 | CASSQLVSSTDTQYF
TRBV6-2/TRBV6-3 | CASRYRRAVYEQYF
TRBV24-1 | CATSERDRLNTGELFF
TRBV27 | CASSWVAGAYEQYF
TRBV5-8 | CASSSQGAGRQPQHF
TRBV5-1 | CASSLGQGAYYGYTF
TRBV7-3 | CASSLGRGVSTGELFF
TRBV20-1 | CSARGIGTSTDTQYF
TRBV18 | CASSPGTGGWNTEAFF
TRBV30 | CAWSVGGPSEQYF
TRBV6-5 | CASNYSRTDTGELFF
TRBV6-1 | CASRKRLAGATQYF
TRBV27 | CASRLRMTGTEWDYEQYF
TRBV7-2 | CASSLVHETQYF
TRBV13 | CASSLRVSNEKLFF
TRBV12-5 | CASGLDRRTDTQYF
TRBV24-1 | CATSDLTSGRAAGYNEQFF
TRBV5-6 | CASSTLDRGLIYEQYF
TRBV11-2 | CASSRGTGGPDTQYF
TRBV19 | CASSISRGQQETQYF
TRBV6-9 | CASSSGLGSGNTIYF
TRBV20-1 | CSAKGSAGGSYNEQFF
TRBV7-2 | CASSSRGWDRNTGELFF
TRBV20-1 | CSAGTHRETQYF
TRBV6-6 | CASSYSYRGRESDYGYTF
TRBV7-2 | CASSPLWDRLSTDTQYF
TRBV20-1 | CSAKREYEQYF
TRBV6-1 | CASSSGSWGNQPQHF
TRBV12-3/TRBV12-4 | CASRRDLNTEAFF
TRBV7-2 | CASSLTGAVEKLFF
TRBV20-1 | CSAGQGRPDTQYF
TRBV20-1 | CSAPWTSGSTDTQYF
TRBV7-2 | CASSLVVAIGTDTQYF
TRBV20-1 | CSAETGGAYEQYF
TRBV4-1 | CASSRATSRNQPQHF
TRBV7-2 | CASSSQGFAGQPQHF
TRBV11-2 | CASSFKLSGGRTEAFF
TRBV28 | CASSTIRDRYIQYF